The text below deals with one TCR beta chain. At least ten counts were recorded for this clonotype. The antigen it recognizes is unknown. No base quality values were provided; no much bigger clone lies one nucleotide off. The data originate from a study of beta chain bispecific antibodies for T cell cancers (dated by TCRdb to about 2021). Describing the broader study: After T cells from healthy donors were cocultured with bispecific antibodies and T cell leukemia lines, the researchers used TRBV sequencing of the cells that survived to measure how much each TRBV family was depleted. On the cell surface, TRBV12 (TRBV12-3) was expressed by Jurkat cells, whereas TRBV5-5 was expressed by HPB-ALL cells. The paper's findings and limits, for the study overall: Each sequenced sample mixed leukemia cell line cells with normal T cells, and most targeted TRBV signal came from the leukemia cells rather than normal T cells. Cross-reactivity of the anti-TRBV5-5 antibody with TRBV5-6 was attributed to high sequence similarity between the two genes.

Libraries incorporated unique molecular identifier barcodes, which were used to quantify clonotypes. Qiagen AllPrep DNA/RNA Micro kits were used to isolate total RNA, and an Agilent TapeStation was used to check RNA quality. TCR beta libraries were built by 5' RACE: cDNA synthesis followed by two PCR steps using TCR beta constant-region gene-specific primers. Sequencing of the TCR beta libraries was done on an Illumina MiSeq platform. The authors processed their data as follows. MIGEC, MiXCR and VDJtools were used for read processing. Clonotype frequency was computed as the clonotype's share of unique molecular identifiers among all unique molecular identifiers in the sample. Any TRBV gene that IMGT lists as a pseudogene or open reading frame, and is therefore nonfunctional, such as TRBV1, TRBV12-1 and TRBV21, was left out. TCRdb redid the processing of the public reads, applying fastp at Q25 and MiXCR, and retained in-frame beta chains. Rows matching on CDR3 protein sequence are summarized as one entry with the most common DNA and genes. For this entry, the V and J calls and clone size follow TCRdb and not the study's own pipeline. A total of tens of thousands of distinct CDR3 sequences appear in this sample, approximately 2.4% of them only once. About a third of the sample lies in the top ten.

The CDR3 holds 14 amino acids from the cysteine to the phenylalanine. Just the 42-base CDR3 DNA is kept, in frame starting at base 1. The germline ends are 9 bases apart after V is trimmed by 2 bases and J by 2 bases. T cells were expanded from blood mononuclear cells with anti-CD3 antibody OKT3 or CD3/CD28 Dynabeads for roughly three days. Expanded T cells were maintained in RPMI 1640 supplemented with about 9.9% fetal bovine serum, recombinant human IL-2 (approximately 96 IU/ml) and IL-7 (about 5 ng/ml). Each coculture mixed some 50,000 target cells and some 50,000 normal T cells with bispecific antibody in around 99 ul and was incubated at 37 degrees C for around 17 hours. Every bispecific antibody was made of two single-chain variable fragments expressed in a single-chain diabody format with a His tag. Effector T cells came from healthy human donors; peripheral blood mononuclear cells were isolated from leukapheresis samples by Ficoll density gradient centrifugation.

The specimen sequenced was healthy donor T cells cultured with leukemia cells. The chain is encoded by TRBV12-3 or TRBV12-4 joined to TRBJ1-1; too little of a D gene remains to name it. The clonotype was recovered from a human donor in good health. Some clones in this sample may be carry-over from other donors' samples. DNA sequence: TGTGCCAGCAGTTTACTACAGCGAAACACTGAAGCTTTCTTT. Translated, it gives CASSLLQRNTEAFF.